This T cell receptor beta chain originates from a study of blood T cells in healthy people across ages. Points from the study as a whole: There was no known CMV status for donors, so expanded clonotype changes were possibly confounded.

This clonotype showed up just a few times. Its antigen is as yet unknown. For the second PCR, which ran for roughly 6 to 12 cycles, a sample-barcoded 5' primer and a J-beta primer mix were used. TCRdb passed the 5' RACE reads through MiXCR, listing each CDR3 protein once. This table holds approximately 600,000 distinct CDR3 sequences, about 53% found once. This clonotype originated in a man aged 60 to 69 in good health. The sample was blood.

The CDR3 reads CASRDPRGSTDTQYF. In nucleotides, the CDR3 is TGCGCCAGCCGGGACCCCCGGGGATCCACAGATACGCAGTATTTT. This chain uses TRBV5-1 with TRBJ2-3; D tentatively fits TRBD1 or TRBD2 (5 bases each). From germline, CDR1 is SGHRS and CDR2 YFSETQ. V was pared by 7 bases and J by 2 bases, with 17 bases between. This CDR3 contains 15 residues. Filled out from reference TRBV5-1 and TRBJ2-3, the complete variable domain reads KAGVTQTPRYLIKTRGQQVTLSCSPISGHRSVSWYQQTPGQGLQFLFEYFSETQRNKGNFPGRFSGRQFSNSRSEMNVSTLELGDSALYLCASRDPRGSTDTQYFGPGTRLTVL.